The clone carrying this T cell receptor (beta chain) has at least ten counts. The data were obtained in a study of T cells in Graves' hyperthyroidism and ophthalmopathy. Study-level background: Before treatment of any kind, peripheral blood was taken at initial diagnosis.

From RNA transcripts, TCR beta CDR3 regions were amplified. The study used the HTBI primer set for a first-round RT-PCR of the TCR CDR3. TCRdb itself ran the multiplex PCR reads through MiXCR, one entry per CDR3 protein. The table records over 200,000 distinct CDR3 sequences, about 15% of them present only once. Germline V CDR1 and CDR2: DFQATT, SNEGSKA (reference sequence). The CDR3 runs 16 residues. The V and J ends lost 0 bases and 4 bases, in that order; junction bases with no gene match: 5. Patients counted as stable if ophthalmopathy did not develop within 18 months. Clinical symptoms, serum thyroxine and TRAb, thyroid ultrasound and orbital computed tomography were used for the diagnoses.

This clonotype was sampled from a man aged 45-65 years with Graves' hyperthyroidism. Sequencing was done on a sample of blood. The chain carries TRBV20-1 and TRBJ2-1, with TRBD1 matching over 11 bases. CDR3 nucleotides: TGCAGTGCTAGAGATCCAGGACAGGGGGCTTACAATGAGCAGTTCTTC. Residues: CSARDPGQGAYNEQFF.